This passage covers 8 T cell receptor beta chains from one sample sequenced in a study of molecular identifiers for immune sequencing clone quantification. TCRdb reanalysed the PCR reads using MiXCR and keeps one entry per CDR3 protein. The profile shows roughly 97,000 distinct CDR3 sequences, 20% to 25% of them singletons. Sequencing was performed on naive CD8+ T cells from blood, with Jurkat cell RNA spiked in. Subset denoted: FACS-sorted CD8+CD4-CCR7+CD45RA+ naive T cells. These receptors originate from a human donor in good health. Some libraries in this study had Jurkat cell RNA spiked in.

This clonotype showed up many times. V is TRBV7-2 and J is TRBJ2-7; 9 bases align to TRBD2. Losses at the gene ends were 3 bases for V and 2 bases for J; bases not matched to a gene: 5. The CDR3 totals 15 residues. Germline V CDR1 and CDR2: SGHTA, FQGNSA. In DNA, the CDR3 is TGTGCCAGCAGCTTTGGGGCTAGCGGGGCCTACGAGCAGTACTTC. It yields the protein CASSFGASGAYEQYF.

This clonotype showed up just a few times. The genes are TRBV14 and TRBJ2-7; 10 bases agree with TRBD2. Trimming at V came to 2 bases and at J to 4 bases, leaving 2 bases not matched to a gene. The CDR3 covers 14 residues. The germline V gene has CDR1 SGHDN and CDR2 FVKESK. The chain's CDR3 is CASSQPGLAYEQYF. The CDR3 nucleotides read TGTGCCAGCAGCCAACCGGGACTAGCGTACGAGCAGTACTTC.

The table lists this clonotype with many counts. The rearrangement uses TRBV6-2 or TRBV6-3 and TRBJ2-1; 7 bases are a match to TRBD2. CDR3 length: 12 residues. The germline CDR1 and CDR2 sequences are MNHEY and SVGEGT. V shed 7 bases, J shed 7 bases, and the junction held 4 bases outside the gene matches. The CDR3 spells CASTMGGNEQFF. CDR3 DNA sequence: TGTGCCAGCACGATGGGAGGGAATGAGCAGTTCTTC.

Note on this clonotype: A much larger clone is a single base away; this may be a read error. The CDR3 spells CASSWDRTLNTKAFF. CDR3 in DNA: TGTGCCAGCAGCTGGGACAGAACACTGAACACTAAAGCTTTCTTT. V usage is TRBV7-9 and J usage is TRBJ1-1; 7 nucleotides agree with TRBD1. The CDR3 sequence is 15 residues long. Germline V gene lookup returns CDR1 SEHNR and CDR2 FQNEAQ (reference sequence).

As to this clonotype: A read error may explain this, as a much larger clone is one base away. The CDR3 DNA reads TGTGCCAGCAGCCCCAGCGGGTCCGACTACGAGCTGTACTTC. Residues: CASSPSGSDYELYF. The chain joins TRBV6-6 to TRBJ2-7; TRBD2 is a possible D gene (6 bases). This CDR3 is 14 amino acids long. Germline values: CDR1 MNHNY, CDR2 SVGAGI (reference sequence).

The rearrangement links TRBV5-1 to TRBJ2-1; possibly TRBD2 for D (5 bases). The CDR3 length is 14 residues. Germline CDR1 is SGHRS and CDR2 is YFSETQ. Trimming took off 3 bases at V and 3 bases at J, with 10 bases between the two ends. CDR3 DNA: TGCGCCAGCAGCTCTGACTATAACTACAATGAGCAGTTCTTC. This encodes CASSSDYNYNEQFF.

This clonotype was seen many times. V is TRBV30 and J is TRBJ2-5; D is unresolved. V gave up 0 bases and J gave up 6 bases, with 11 bases separating them. The length of the CDR3 is 13 residues. The germline V gene has CDR1 GTSNPN and CDR2 SVGIG (reference sequence). Here the CDR3 reads CAWSVRLEKTQYF. CDR3 coding DNA: TGTGCCTGGAGTGTACGCCTCGAGAAGACCCAGTACTTC. The whole variable domain, remainder taken from reference TRBV30 and TRBJ2-5, is SQTIHQWPATLVQPVGSPLSLECTVEGTSNPNLYWYRQAAGRGLQLLFYSVGIGQISSEVPQNLSASRPQDRQFILSSKKLLLSDSGFYLCAWSVRLEKTQYFGPGTRLLVL.

Only a few counts were recorded for this clonotype. The V and J genes are TRBV23-1 and TRBJ2-7, with a tentative D call TRBD2 (5 bases). TRBV23-1 is placed among ORFs of uncertain function. The CDR3 is 17 amino acids. V lost 0 bases to trimming and J lost 3 bases, with 18 bases between them. CDR3 DNA: TGCGCCAGCAGTCAATCCAGCCCAACGCGCGGGCACTACGAGCAGTACTTC. Its protein is CASSQSSPTRGHYEQYF.